The rows below give T cell receptor beta chains drawn from one sample of a study of blood T cell repertoires in COVID-19. The assay was immunoSEQ multiplex PCR, and TCRdb's table has in-frame clones only and misses some. This table has tens of thousands of clones, over 90% appearing once. The sample taken for sequencing was peripheral blood. All receptors derive from a human donor with active COVID-19. The donor label of this sample is uncertain. Each CDR3 is given without its conserved first and last residue. Rows may omit the clone size; those that give it use once, few, many or a size class.

clone size: -; J gene: TRBJ2-3; V gene: TRBV7-7; CDR3 protein: ASSLSGEADTQY
clone size: -; J gene: TRBJ2-7; V gene: TRBV9; CDR3 protein: ASSVGDRGSYEQY
clone size: -; J gene: TRBJ2-1; V gene: TRBV5-1; CDR3 protein: ASSLTSGRDNEQF
clone size: -; J gene: TRBJ1-2; V gene: TRBV27; CDR3 protein: ASSAGTGLNYGYT
clone size: -; J gene: TRBJ2-7; V gene: TRBV19; CDR3 protein: ASQADLGGQY
clone size: -; J gene: TRBJ1-4; V gene: TRBV6-1; CDR3 protein: ASSDVMGGEKLF
clone size: -; J gene: TRBJ2-5; V gene: TRBV15; CDR3 protein: ATSRGGGQETQY
clone size: -; J gene: TRBJ2-5; V gene: TRBV3-1/TRBV3-2; CDR3 protein: ASSQGGTSVVAQY
clone size: -; J gene: TRBJ2-7; V gene: TRBV5-1; CDR3 protein: ASSLGVTEFSYEQY
clone size: once; J gene: TRBJ1-2; V gene: TRBV7-2; CDR3 protein: ASSLREGALGYT
clone size: -; J gene: TRBJ2-3; V gene: TRBV6-5; CDR3 protein: ANREGAGTDTQY
clone size: -; J gene: TRBJ2-3; V gene: TRBV7-9; CDR3 protein: ASSTDTEDTQY
clone size: -; J gene: TRBJ1-3; V gene: TRBV11-3; CDR3 protein: ASSLSAGSSGNTIY